This T cell receptor (beta chain) was sequenced for a study of CD8 T cells in Susac syndrome. When the RNA was reverse transcribed, random hexamers were used with an input of about 0.5 to 1 ug. TCRdb reprocessed the immunoSEQ multiplex PCR reads via MiXCR and lists one record per CDR3 protein. The sample lists about 250,000 distinct CDR3 sequences, just over 90% occurring once. The count of this clonotype is one. Control patients had untreated stable or active relapsing-remitting multiple sclerosis by revised McDonald criteria. Germline V gives CDR1 MGHRA, CDR2 YSYEKL. The CDR3 runs to 17 residues. V was clipped by 2 bases and J by 1 base; unmatched bases: 6.

Source material: CD4+ T cells from PBMCs. This sequence joins TRBV4-1 and TRBJ1-5, with TRBD1 matching over 9 bases. The TCR originated in a human donor with multiple sclerosis. CDR3 bases: TGCGCCAGCAGCCAATATCCCGGGACAGGGAGCAATCAGCCCCAGCATTTT. This codes for CASSQYPGTGSNQPQHF.